Sequencing of this TCR beta chain was carried out in a study of human T cells and chemical hapten exposure. As regards this clonotype: Its antigen is not identified.

Findings and limits, study-wide: There were significantly more large CDR3 similarity clusters among expanded TCRs than among controls. Donors, who had alopecia, may show an immune response that differs from healthy people's.

The germline V gene encodes CDR1 SGHRS and CDR2 YFSETQ. With 3 bases clipped from V and 4 bases from J, the junction kept 4 bases outside the gene matches. The CDR3 spans 15 residues. The sample's time point: patch test 3, about 24 weeks after DPC sensitization. The treatment: therapeutic diphenylcyclopropenone sensitization with weekly scalp DPC. Total RNA was isolated from whole blood that had not been fractionated. The library put unique molecular identifiers onto individual cDNA molecules. Methods used by the authors: Samples contained a median of about 100,000 TCRs, with a range of roughly 20,000 to 700,000. TCRdb reanalysed the RACE reads using MiXCR and keeps one entry per CDR3 protein. The authors' filters were not applied to this entry. This table holds some 38,000 distinct CDR3 sequences, 9.5% found once.

The input for sequencing was whole blood, taken in connection with sensitization to the hapten diphenylcyclopropenone (DPC). This chain uses TRBV5-1 with TRBJ2-6; 7 nucleotides align to TRBD1. This TCR was sampled from a man aged 45-65 years with alopecia areata. Some clones in this sample may be carry-over from other donors' samples. The CDR3: CASSSTGPGANVLTF. CDR3 DNA: TGCGCCAGCAGCTCGACAGGGCCAGGGGCCAACGTCCTGACTTTC.